A single sample is the source of the 26 T cell receptor beta chains below, sequenced in a study of blood T cell repertoires in COVID-19. This table comes from immunoSEQ multiplex PCR, and its TCRdb copy is limited to in-frame clones, with some not included. The sample records under 250,000 clones, about 90% being singletons. Sequenced sample: peripheral blood. The receptor set was obtained from a man aged 60 to 75 with COVID-19, enrolled during active disease.

V and J are TRBV7-9 and TRBJ2-1; 7 bases fit TRBD2. This CDR3 region has 13 residues. Germline V gene lookup returns CDR1 SEHNR and CDR2 FQNEAQ (reference sequence). J lost 9 bases, V lost 9 bases, and 11 bases had no gene match. The CDR3 protein is CASRGLAEGEQFF. The CDR3 DNA is TGTGCCAGTCGCGGGCTAGCGGAGGGTGAGCAGTTCTTC.

The gene calls are TRBV3-1 (or the pseudogene TRBV3-2) and TRBJ2-7; a weak D match, TRBD1 (6 bases). Germline V gene lookup returns CDR1 LGHDT and CDR2 YNNKEL (reference sequence). Trimming shortened V by 1 base and J by 6 bases, and 10 bases separated the two germline ends. The CDR3 loop spans 13 amino acids. In DNA form, the CDR3 reads TGTGCCAGCAGCCAAGGTCTCAGGGGCGAGCAGTACTTC. Its protein is CASSQGLRGEQYF.

This rearrangement joins TRBV11-2 to TRBJ1-5; no reliable D call. Germline CDR1 reads SGHAT; CDR2 reads FQNNGV. CDR3 size: 16 residues. V shed 5 bases and J shed 2 bases, with 16 bases lying between them. The CDR3 DNA reads TGTGCCAGCAGCCCCGGGGAGGGTAGAGGCAATCAGCCCCAGCATTTT. This translates into CASSPGEGRGNQPQHF.

The rearrangement links TRBV30 to TRBJ1-6; the match to TRBD1 covers 9 bases. V lost 3 bases, J lost 7 bases, and 7 bases stayed unmatched. The CDR3 contains 15 residues. The V gene's germline CDR1 is GTSNPN and CDR2 SVGIG (reference sequence). This CDR3 reads CAWRDPTGGNSPLHF. DNA of the CDR3: TGTGCCTGGAGAGATCCGACAGGGGGAAATTCACCCCTCCACTTT. Looking up the rest from reference TRBV30 and TRBJ1-6 gives the full variable domain: SQTIHQWPATLVQPVGSPLSLECTVEGTSNPNLYWYRQAAGRGLQLLFYSVGIGQISSEVPQNLSASRPQDRQFILSSKKLLLSDSGFYLCAWRDPTGGNSPLHFGNGTRLTVT.

V gene TRBV5-1 combines with J gene TRBJ1-2; 8 bases align to TRBD1. V was pared by 0 bases and J by 5 bases, with 3 bases of the junction left unmatched. Per germline, CDR1 SGHRS and CDR2 YFSETQ. The CDR3 consists of 14 residues. CDR3 amino acids: CASSLGTGYYGYTF. The CDR3 nucleotides are TGCGCCAGCAGCTTGGGGACAGGGTATTATGGCTACACCTTC.

The chain is built from TRBV4-1 and TRBJ2-2; 11 bases line up with TRBD1. Germline V gene data show CDR1 as MGHRA and CDR2 as YSYEKL. Trimming took 2 bases from V and 7 from J; bases not matched to a gene: 6. The CDR3 totals 16 residues. The CDR3 protein is CASSQRTGGRIGELFF. As DNA, the CDR3 is TGCGCCAGCAGCCAACGGACAGGGGGCCGGATCGGGGAGCTGTTTTTT.

This clone was recorded only once. V is TRBV6-6 and J is TRBJ2-1; D is possibly TRBD2 (5 bases). In germline, CDR1 is MNHNY, CDR2 SVGAGI (reference sequence). The CDR3 has 14 amino acids. V gave up 7 bases and J gave up 3 bases, with 13 bases separating them. In nucleotides, the CDR3 is TGTGCCAGCATACTGTCCGGGAACTACAATGAGCAGTTCTTC. It translates to CASILSGNYNEQFF.

The chain is built from TRBV11-2 and TRBJ1-2; the match to TRBD1 covers 9 bases. The junction had 2 bases not matched to a gene; V was cut back by 3 bases and J by 0 bases. Germline loops: CDR1 SGHAT, CDR2 FQNNGV. The CDR3 totals 15 residues. CDR3 region: CASSLRTGANYGYTF. CDR3 DNA sequence: TGTGCCAGCAGCTTGAGGACAGGGGCTAACTATGGCTACACCTTC.

V and J are TRBV12-3 or TRBV12-4 and TRBJ2-7; possibly TRBD1 for D (6 bases). CDR3 length: 11 residues. V dropped 10 bases and J dropped 2 bases, with 9 bases sitting between them. The CDR3 region has the DNA TGTGCCACGGACAGAGCCTACGAGCAGTACTTC. It translates to CATDRAYEQYF.

The chain carries TRBV18 and TRBJ1-1; 9 bases fit TRBD1. This CDR3 comprises 15 residues. Germline-derived CDR1 and CDR2 are KGHSH and LQKENI. Germline trimming cut 4 bases from V and 1 base from J; bases unmatched to any gene: 4. CDR3 coding DNA: TGTGCCAGCTCACAGGACAGGGGATCGAACACTGAAGCTTTCTTT. It specifies CASSQDRGSNTEAFF.

This rearrangement joins TRBV4-1 to TRBJ2-5; D unresolved. CDR1 MGHRA and CDR2 YSYEKL come from the germline V gene. V was clipped by 1 base and J by 1 base, with 10 bases between them. There are 15 residues in the CDR3. The DNA for the CDR3 is TGCGCCAGCAGCCAAGGTAACAGAGTCCAAGAGACCCAGTACTTC. Translating it yields CASSQGNRVQETQYF.

The chain carries TRBV3-1 (or the pseudogene TRBV3-2) and TRBJ1-3; D is unresolved. The germline V and J ends were trimmed by 0 bases and 0 bases, with 9 bases remaining between them. Germline CDR1 is LGHDT and CDR2 is YNNKEL (reference sequence). CDR3 length equals 16 residues. The CDR3 spells CASSQESTGSGNTIYF. The CDR3 DNA is TGTGCCAGCAGCCAAGAGAGCACGGGCTCTGGAAACACCATATATTTT.

V gene TRBV5-1 combines with J gene TRBJ1-6; TRBD1 matches at 10 bases. CDR3 size: 17 residues. Germline trimming cut 4 bases from V and 7 bases from J; bases unmatched to any gene: 11. Germline V gives CDR1 SGHRS, CDR2 YFSETQ. The CDR3 DNA is TGCGCCAGCAGCGGGGACAGGGGTGCGGTAAGAAATTCACCCCTCCACTTT. Translation gives CASSGDRGAVRNSPLHF.

The V and J genes are TRBV19 and TRBJ1-5; D possibly corresponds to TRBD1 (6 bases). The germline V gene encodes CDR1 LNHDA and CDR2 SQIVND (reference sequence). The CDR3 contains 19 residues. Between the trimmed V and J ends, which lost 3 bases and 4 bases, there was a span of 25 bases. In nucleotides, the CDR3 is TGTGCCAGTAGTATGAAGGGAAGCAGGGGTGGGGTCCGTAATCAGCCCCAGCATTTT. Translated, it gives CASSMKGSRGGVRNQPQHF.

The CDR3 coding sequence is TGTGCCAGCAGCCCCCAGGGCGGCTACACCTTC. Translated, it gives CASSPQGGYTF. V usage is TRBV6-6 and J usage is TRBJ1-2, with a weak D call TRBD1 (5 bases). Trimming stripped 6 bases from V and 8 bases from J, with 10 bases between. The germline V gene encodes CDR1 MNHNY and CDR2 SVGAGI (reference sequence). CDR3 size: 11 residues.

The chain joins TRBV5-1 to TRBJ1-2; 9 bases are shared with TRBD1. The CDR3 sequence is 16 residues long. The germline V gene encodes CDR1 SGHRS and CDR2 YFSETQ. With V trimmed by 2 bases and J by 1 base, 6 bases remained unmatched. CDR3 amino acids: CASSFGPGQGNYGYTF. DNA of the CDR3: TGCGCCAGCAGCTTTGGACCGGGACAGGGTAACTATGGCTACACCTTC.

The J gene is TRBJ2-1, the V gene TRBV14; D unclear. The CDR3 covers 17 residues. Trimming took off 4 bases at V and 0 bases at J, with 16 bases between the two ends. The V gene's germline CDR1 is SGHDN and CDR2 FVKESK. CDR3 nucleotides: TGTGCCAGCAGCCCGAGAAAGACAAGTCGCTCCTACAATGAGCAGTTCTTC. Translating it yields CASSPRKTSRSYNEQFF.

This sequence joins TRBV7-3 and TRBJ2-7, with no clear D. CDR1 is SGHTA and CDR2 is FQGTGA in the germline V gene. V was pared by 5 bases and J by 7 bases, with 6 bases between. The CDR3 covers 10 residues. The CDR3 DNA reads TGTGCCAGCAGCCCTATAGAGCAGTACTTC. This translates into CASSPIEQYF.

The chain recombines TRBV5-1 with TRBJ2-3; TRBD2 agrees at 7 bases. Germline trimming cut 6 bases from V and 6 bases from J; bases unmatched to any gene: 7. CDR1 is SGHRS and CDR2 is YFSETQ in the germline V gene. This CDR3 comprises 13 residues. CDR3 sequence: CASMAGVRDTQYF. The CDR3 DNA sequence: TGCGCCAGCATGGCGGGGGTCAGGGATACGCAGTATTTT.

The chain is built from TRBV7-9 and TRBJ1-1; possibly TRBD1 for D (6 bases). CDR1 and CDR2 (germline): SEHNR, FQNEAQ (reference sequence). The CDR3 is made up of 12 amino acids. Trimming pared 1 base from V and 11 bases from J, leaving 11 bases between. CDR3 nucleotides: TGTGCCAGCAGCTTAGACAGGGTTGGGGCTTTCTTT. Its protein is CASSLDRVGAFF.

The chain combines TRBV28 with TRBJ2-1; 8 bases agree with TRBD2. V was pared by 7 bases and J by 15 bases, with 17 bases of the junction left unmatched. In germline, CDR1 is MDHEN, CDR2 SYDVKM. CDR3 length equals 14 residues. The chain's CDR3 is CASTPGGGRRLLFF. CDR3 sequence (DNA): TGTGCCAGCACCCCAGGCGGGGGGCGGCGTCTTTTGTTCTTC.

The chain is built from TRBV9 and TRBJ2-1; D is perhaps TRBD1 (6 bases). Germline V gene data show CDR1 as SGDLS and CDR2 as YYNGEE. Trimming left V 0 bases short and J 8 bases short, with 15 bases between. CDR3 length: 15 residues. The CDR3 coding sequence is TGTGCCAGCAGCGTAGGGGCAGGGGCCGGCGATGAGCAGTTCTTC. The encoded protein is CASSVGAGAGDEQFF.

This clone was detected only once. This chain uses TRBV10-3 with TRBJ1-2, with 7 nucleotides matching TRBD1. After removal of 4 bases from V and 3 bases from J, the junction contained 2 bases not matched to a gene. This CDR3 is built from 13 residues. The V gene's germline CDR1 is ENHRY and CDR2 SYGVKD. CDR3 sequence reads: CAISGRGDYGYTF. CDR3 in DNA: TGTGCCATCAGTGGCAGGGGGGACTATGGCTACACCTTC.

V and J are TRBV19 and TRBJ2-7; D may be TRBD1 (5 bases). Trimming cost V 3 bases and J 3 bases, with 18 bases left between them. The CDR3 covers 16 residues. CDR1 is LNHDA, CDR2 SQIVND, per germline (reference sequence). CDR3: CASSMGFGASFYEQYF. As DNA, the CDR3 is TGTGCCAGTAGTATGGGGTTTGGGGCCTCCTTCTACGAGCAGTACTTC.

The chain recombines TRBV5-6 with TRBJ2-1; tentatively, D is TRBD2 (5 bases). Germline-derived CDR1 and CDR2 are SGHDT and YYEEEE. The CDR3 sequence is 16 residues long. Deletions cut 0 bases from V and 0 bases from J, with 10 bases between. The CDR3 reads CASSLDRGSSYNEQFF. CDR3 bases: TGTGCCAGCAGCTTGGATCGGGGAAGCTCCTACAATGAGCAGTTCTTC.

The V gene is TRBV5-4, the J gene TRBJ2-2; D call uncertain. The CDR3 runs to 13 residues. Deletions cut 4 bases from V and 4 bases from J, with 8 bases between. Germline V gene lookup returns CDR1 SGHNT and CDR2 YYREEE (reference sequence). CDR3 nucleotide sequence: TGTGCCAGCAGCACCCCTAGCACCGGGGAGCTGTTTTTT. This gives the protein CASSTPSTGELFF.